The TCR beta chain described here comes from a study of PD-1 blockade in classical Hodgkin lymphoma. A word on this clone: Its antigen is currently unknown.

The CDR3 is made up of 15 amino acids. V lost 4 bases, J lost 3 bases, and 9 bases stayed unmatched. CDR1 and CDR2 from the germline V gene are SGDLS and YYNGEE. The table came from immunoSEQ multiplex PCR; TCRdb's copy has only in-frame clones and leaves some out. In the table there are approximately 18,000 clones, 76% of which are singletons. The sample's time point: cycle 4 day 1 (C4D1), after more than five weeks of nivolumab. There was relapse after autologous stem cell transplantation in every patient, and there was variation in brentuximab vedotin exposure. General study points: Patients who responded completely had about the same baseline diversity as newly diagnosed patients.

The gene calls are TRBV9 and TRBJ2-7; TRBD2 agrees at 8 bases. Sequenced here: peripheral blood mononuclear cells (PBMCs), sampled before the fourth cycle of nivolumab. This receptor was obtained from a human donor with classical Hodgkin lymphoma. The CDR3 here is CASSPGGAPYYEQYF. CDR3 nucleotides: TGTGCCAGCAGCCCCGGGGGGGCCCCTTACTACGAGCAGTACTTC.